The clone carrying this T cell receptor beta chain was recorded once. Its antigen remains unidentified. These data belong to a study of PD-1 blockade in classical Hodgkin lymphoma. General study points: Individuals who commenced nivolumab within less than 1 year of ASCT were excluded. When set against healthy donors, newly diagnosed patients were reported to show lower baseline TCR diversity. Complete responders entered with baseline diversity on par with newly diagnosed patients, the results showed.

The germline gives CDR1 MDHEN, CDR2 SYDVKM. With 6 bases removed from V and 7 bases from J, the gap between germline ends came to 15 bases. The CDR3 spans 14 residues. Sample time point: cycle 4 day 1 (C4D1), after more than five weeks of nivolumab. All patients relapsed after autologous stem cell transplantation, and brentuximab vedotin exposure varied. Patients reached a best response of complete response, partial response or progressive disease. Sequenced by immunoSEQ multiplex PCR; TCRdb stores in-frame clones only, minus some. The sample comprises just under 45,000 clones, 66% of which are singletons, and around 3% rests with the top ten.

The V gene is TRBV28, the J gene TRBJ1-4; no reliable D call. This clonotype was obtained from a human donor with classical Hodgkin lymphoma. Sequencing was performed on peripheral blood mononuclear cells (PBMCs), taken before the fourth cycle of nivolumab. The CDR3, as DNA: TGTGCCAGCAGGTTGGAGGGTATCGGTGAAAAACTGTTTTTT. Amino acid sequence: CASRLEGIGEKLFF.